The 21 T cell receptor beta chains below come from one sample, sequenced in a study of early T cells in non-severe SARS-CoV-2 infection. TCRdb recomputed calls from the 5' RACE reads with MiXCR, one row per CDR3 protein. The table lists about 110,000 distinct CDR3 sequences, 11% of them singletons. The sample was whole blood. These receptors were obtained from an adult who was a healthcare worker with PCR-confirmed SARS-CoV-2 infection or an uninfected control (not recorded which).

This clonotype was counted only a few times. This chain links TRBV29-1 with TRBJ1-1, with D uncertain. Germline V CDR1 and CDR2: SQVTM, ANQGSEA. V was pared by 6 bases and J by 5 bases, with 10 bases between. The CDR3 runs 11 residues. CDR3 DNA sequence: TGCAGCGTCCGGCAAGCGACTGAAGCTTTCTTT. It codes for CSVRQATEAFF.

The chain links TRBV25-1 to TRBJ1-6; no reliable D call. CDR1 and CDR2 from the germline V gene are MGHDK and SYGVNS. V gave up 2 bases and J gave up 8 bases, with 4 bases separating them. The CDR3 is made up of 12 amino acids. The CDR3 DNA reads TGTGCCAGCAGTGAAGGGCATTCACCCCTCCACTTT. Amino acid sequence: CASSEGHSPLHF.

This clonotype was found many times. This sequence joins TRBV2 and TRBJ1-5; D is possibly TRBD1 (6 bases). The CDR3 contains 14 residues. The V end lost 8 bases, the J end lost 1 base, and 12 bases lay between the germline ends. Germline assignment: CDR1 SNHLY and CDR2 FYNNEI. The CDR3 region has the DNA TGTGCCAGCGGCGGACAGCAAAGCAATCAGCCCCAGCATTTT. This gives the protein CASGGQQSNQPQHF. The whole variable domain, remainder taken from reference TRBV2 and TRBJ1-5, is EPEVTQTPSHQVTQMGQEVILRCVPISNHLYFYWYRQILGQKVEFLVSFYNNEISEKSEIFDDQFSVERPDGSNFTLKIRSTKLEDSAMYFCASGGQQSNQPQHFGDGTRLSIL.

This clonotype was seen at least ten times. The chain joins TRBV2 to TRBJ2-1, with D maybe TRBD2 (5 bases). CDR1 and CDR2 (germline): SNHLY, FYNNEI. V was trimmed by 8 bases and J by 10 bases, leaving 18 bases between them. This CDR3 spans 13 amino acids. The CDR3 sequence is CASSFAEEREQFF. The CDR3 DNA reads TGTGCCAGCTCATTCGCTGAGGAGCGGGAGCAGTTCTTC.

Ten or more counts support this clonotype. V and J are TRBV20-1 and TRBJ2-3; 12 bases are shared with TRBD1. Germline V CDR1 and CDR2: DFQATT, SNEGSKA (reference sequence). The length of the CDR3 is 17 residues. The ends lost 1 base at V and 5 bases at J; junction bases unmatched: 10. The CDR3: CSARGRSGTGGLDTQYF. The CDR3 DNA is TGCAGTGCTAGAGGCCGATCCGGGACAGGGGGCTTAGATACGCAGTATTTT.

This clonotype has at least ten counts. V usage is TRBV29-1 and J usage is TRBJ1-1; no clear D gene. V was cut by 4 bases and J by 6 bases, with 9 bases left in between. Germline CDR1 SQVTM, CDR2 ANQGSEA. This CDR3 has 11 amino acids. The DNA of the CDR3 is TGCAGCGTTGTTACTTATCCTGAAGCTTTCTTT. This codes for CSVVTYPEAFF. Looking up the rest from reference TRBV29-1 and TRBJ1-1 gives the full variable domain: SAVISQKPSRDICQRGTSLTIQCQVDSQVTMMFWYRQQPGQSLTLIATANQGSEATYESGFVIDKFPISRPNLTFSTLTVSNMSPEDSSIYLCSVVTYPEAFFGQGTRLTVV.

This chain uses TRBV11-2 with TRBJ1-6; D not certain. Looked up from germline, CDR1 is SGHAT and CDR2 is FQNNGV. This CDR3 is built from 13 residues. The ends were cut back, 1 base at V and 5 bases at J, with 3 bases in the middle. The CDR3 spells CASSLVDNSPLHF. The CDR3 bases are TGTGCCAGCAGCTTAGTCGATAATTCACCCCTCCACTTT. The whole variable domain, remainder taken from reference TRBV11-2 and TRBJ1-6, is EAGVAQSPRYKIIEKRQSVAFWCNPISGHATLYWYQQILGQGPKLLIQFQNNGVVDDSQLPKDRFSAERLKGVDSTLKIQPAKLEDSAVYLCASSLVDNSPLHFGNGTRLTVT.

This clonotype was recorded many times. J is TRBJ1-1 and V is TRBV28; 9 bases line up with TRBD1. CDR1 MDHEN and CDR2 SYDVKM come from the germline V gene. V was clipped by 6 bases and J by 0 bases; unmatched bases: 5. The CDR3 covers 15 residues. This CDR3 reads CASSGTGRMNTEAFF. The DNA for the CDR3 is TGTGCCAGCAGCGGGACAGGGCGAATGAACACTGAAGCTTTCTTT.

This clonotype was counted ten times or more. The chain recombines TRBV12-3 or TRBV12-4 with TRBJ1-4; D is ambiguous. V was trimmed by 3 bases and J by 8 bases, leaving 4 bases between them. The CDR3 covers 11 residues. CDR3 sequence reads: CASSFREKLFF. The CDR3 DNA reads TGTGCCAGCAGTTTCAGGGAAAAACTGTTTTTT.

This clonotype was counted a single time. The rearrangement uses TRBV19 and TRBJ2-6; 7 positions match TRBD1. This CDR3 is built from 18 residues. The germline gives CDR1 LNHDA, CDR2 SQIVND (reference sequence). V shed 3 bases, J shed 0 bases, and the junction held 8 bases outside the gene matches. The CDR3 here is CASSIRQGYSSGANVLTF. The CDR3, as DNA: TGTGCCAGTAGTATCCGACAGGGCTATAGCTCTGGGGCCAACGTCCTGACTTTC.

The chain employs TRBV28 and TRBJ2-5; 9 nucleotides line up with TRBD2. J lost 5 bases, V lost 1 base, and 5 bases had no gene match. Per germline, CDR1 MDHEN and CDR2 SYDVKM. The CDR3 sequence is 15 residues long. CDR3 nucleotide sequence: TGTGCCAGCAGTTTATCGCCTAGCGGGAAGGAGACCCAGTACTTC. Translated, it gives CASSLSPSGKETQYF.

This clonotype was seen only a few times. The rearrangement uses TRBV12-3 or TRBV12-4 and TRBJ2-5; maybe TRBD2 (6 bases). This CDR3 contains 12 residues. V gave up 3 bases and J gave up 4 bases, with 6 bases separating them. CDR3 in DNA: TGTGCCAGCAGTTTCGGGGGAGAGACCCAGTACTTC. Translation gives CASSFGGETQYF.

This clonotype was seen more than once but under ten times. V usage is TRBV28 and J usage is TRBJ2-4; D not resolved. Germline V gene data show CDR1 as MDHEN and CDR2 as SYDVKM. Deletions cut 2 bases from V and 4 bases from J, with 15 bases between. There are 16 residues in the CDR3. The CDR3 DNA follows: TGTGCCAGCAGTTTAGTGCGTCGTCAGACAAAAAACATTCAGTACTTC. Its protein product is CASSLVRRQTKNIQYF. Combining the CDR3 with reference TRBV28 and TRBJ2-4 gives the whole variable domain DVKVTQSSRYLVKRTGEKVFLECVQDMDHENMFWYRQDPGLGLRLIYFSYDVKMKEKGDIPEGYSVSREKKERFSLILESASTNQTSMYLCASSLVRRQTKNIQYFGAGTRLSVL.

The sample holds a few counts of this clonotype. The rearrangement links TRBV12-3 or TRBV12-4 to TRBJ1-1; D gene ambiguous. The CDR3 has 12 residues. Between the trimmed V and J ends, which lost 3 bases and 6 bases, there was a span of 8 bases. As DNA, the CDR3 is TGTGCCAGCAGTTTTGAGCCCTCTGAAGCTTTCTTT. As protein: CASSFEPSEAFF.

This rearrangement joins TRBV6-5 to TRBJ2-3; TRBD1 matches at 9 bases. Germline V gene data show CDR1 as MNHEY and CDR2 as SVGAGI. Unmatched junction bases numbered 9, after V lost 6 bases and J lost 2 bases. The CDR3 totals 16 residues. The CDR3 coding sequence is TGTGCCAGCAGCCTACAGGGGGCACTTTTCACAGATACGCAGTATTTT. Its protein is CASSLQGALFTDTQYF.

This clonotype has more than one count but fewer than ten. The chain is built from TRBV29-1 and TRBJ2-1, with D possibly TRBD2 on 6 matching bases. CDR1 is SQVTM, CDR2 ANQGSEA, per germline. V gave up 7 bases and J gave up 2 bases, with 9 bases separating them. This CDR3 region has 12 residues. CDR3 sequence: CSAGGTYNEQFF. In nucleotides, the CDR3 is TGCAGCGCTGGGGGGACCTACAATGAGCAGTTCTTC.

This clonotype showed up just a few times. The chain joins TRBV7-2 to TRBJ2-7; D may be TRBD2 (5 bases). Trimming removed 5 bases at V and 6 bases at J, with 26 bases between. The CDR3 length is 17 residues. The V gene's germline CDR1 is SGHTA and CDR2 FQGNSA. CDR3 amino acids: CASSQETRPPTFCEQYF. Written as DNA, the CDR3 is TGTGCCAGCAGCCAAGAAACTAGGCCCCCAACCTTCTGCGAGCAGTACTTC.

Details on this clonotype: The junction does not match germline at one end; this may be a read error. The chain links TRBV29-1 to TRBJ2-1, with TRBD2 matching 8 bases. Germline V gene lookup returns CDR1 SQVTM and CDR2 ANQGSEA. The CDR3 spans 13 residues. This CDR3 reads CSGSAGVLNGQFF. CDR3 sequence (DNA): TGCAGCGGTTCAGCGGGAGTTTTGAATGGGCAGTTCTTC.

The sample holds many counts of this clonotype. The chain couples TRBV7-9 to TRBJ2-5, with D perhaps given as TRBD1 or TRBD2 (5 bases each). The CDR3 totals 13 residues. Per the germline V gene, CDR1 is SEHNR and CDR2 is FQNEAQ (reference sequence). V dropped 8 bases and J dropped 2 bases, with 12 bases sitting between them. The CDR3 bases are TGTGCCAGCGGGGGACCCGATCAAGAGACCCAGTACTTC. Its translation: CASGGPDQETQYF. The complete variable domain, with remaining parts taken from reference TRBV7-9 and TRBJ2-5, reads DTGVSQNPRHKITKRGQNVTFRCDPISEHNRLYWYRQTLGQGPEFLTYFQNEAQLEKSRLLSDRFSAERPKGSFSTLEIQRTEQGDSAMYLCASGGPDQETQYFGPGTRLLVL.

This clonotype was recorded many times. This chain connects TRBV28 to TRBJ2-7; 14 positions agree with TRBD2. This CDR3 has 17 amino acids. Germline values: CDR1 MDHEN, CDR2 SYDVKM. The V segment lost 6 bases and the J segment 6 bases; nucleotides outside the gene matches: 13. CDR3 sequence (DNA): TGTGCCAGCAGGCGGAGGACTAGCGGGAGGAGGTTGATCGAGCAGTACTTC. Its translation is CASRRRTSGRRLIEQYF.

The chain recombines TRBV7-2 with TRBJ2-3, with TRBD2 matching 14 bases. With V trimmed by 5 bases and J by 1 base, 2 bases remained unmatched. Per the germline V gene, CDR1 is SGHTA and CDR2 is FQGNSA. The CDR3 spans 16 residues. The CDR3, as DNA: TGTGCCAGCAGCGTGACTAGCGGGAGGGGCACAGATACGCAGTATTTT. As protein: CASSVTSGRGTDTQYF.